A single sample is the source of the 2 T cell receptor beta chains below, sequenced in a study of T cell clonotyping in hematopoietic cell transplantation. Time point meaning: recipient sample about 28 days before transplant, after cytoreduction. The data were produced by immunoSEQ multiplex PCR, yet TCRdb's version contains in-frame clones alone and is incomplete. This table has more than 40,000 clones, 75% to 90% appearing once. The source was peripheral blood mononuclear cells, collected before stem cell transplant. The receptors shown here come from a man between 60 and 70 years old with acute myeloid leukemia. Some clones in this sample may be carry-over from other donors' samples.

The chain has TRBV9 and TRBJ1-1; no definite D call. Trimming left V 0 bases short and J 3 bases short, with 12 bases between. CDR3 length: 15 residues. Germline V lookup: CDR1 SGDLS, CDR2 YYNGEE. CDR3 in DNA: TGTGCCAGCAGCGTAGTCCCGGAGGCGGACACTGAAGCTTTCTTT. It is translated as CASSVVPEADTEAFF. Supplemented by reference TRBV9 and TRBJ1-1, the full variable domain reads DSGVTQTPKHLITATGQRVTLRCSPRSGDLSVYWYQQSLDQGLQFLIQYYNGEERAKGNILERFSAQQFPDLHSELNLSSLELGDSALYFCASSVVPEADTEAFFGQGTRLTVV.

The chain links TRBV19 to TRBJ1-2, with 8 bases lining up with TRBD1. Per germline, CDR1 LNHDA and CDR2 SQIVND (reference sequence). The CDR3 covers 19 residues. Germline trimming cut 5 bases from V and 0 bases from J; bases unmatched to any gene: 17. Here the CDR3 reads CASSVRTGREVQANYGYTF. CDR3 in DNA: TGTGCCAGTAGTGTCCGGACAGGGCGGGAGGTTCAGGCTAACTATGGCTACACCTTC.